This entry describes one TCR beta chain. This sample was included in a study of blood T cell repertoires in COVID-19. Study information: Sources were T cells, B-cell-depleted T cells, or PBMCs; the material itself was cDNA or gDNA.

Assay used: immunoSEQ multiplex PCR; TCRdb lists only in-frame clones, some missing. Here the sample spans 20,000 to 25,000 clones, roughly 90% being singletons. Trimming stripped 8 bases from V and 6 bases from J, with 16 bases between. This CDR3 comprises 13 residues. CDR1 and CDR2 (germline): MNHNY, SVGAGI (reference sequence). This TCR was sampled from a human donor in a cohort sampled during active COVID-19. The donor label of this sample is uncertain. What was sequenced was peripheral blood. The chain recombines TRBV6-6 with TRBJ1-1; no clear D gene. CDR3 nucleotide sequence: TGTGCCAGCCTGCCCCCGGTTATTCCTGAAGCTTTCTTT. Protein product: CASLPPVIPEAFF.